This entry describes one T cell receptor beta chain. Its antigen is as yet unknown. TCRdb's table, derived via immunoSEQ multiplex PCR, lists solely in-frame clones and lacks some. The repertoire consists of 60,000 to 75,000 clones, with 85% to 95% occurring once and the leading ten covering 0.03% to 0.035%. These data come from a study of human thymus T cells. Study results and limitations: Highly overlapping thymic repertoires among unrelated individuals were reported in related research.

Resections from corrective heart surgery supplied the thymus tissue. Donation was from healthy Finnish infants who were having corrective surgery that addressed congenital heart defects. CDR1 and CDR2 (germline): KGHSH, LQKENI. The ends lost 6 bases at V and 5 bases at J; junction bases unmatched: 3. This CDR3 contains 13 residues. The rearrangement uses TRBV18 and TRBJ1-1; 10 nucleotides agree with TRBD1. The source is a girl under three years old with a congenital heart defect but otherwise immunologically healthy. The sample consisted of thymus tissue. The CDR3 protein is CASSQDRGTEAFF. CDR3 coding DNA: TGTGCCAGCTCTCAGGACAGGGGGACTGAAGCTTTCTTT.